The 7 T cell receptor beta chains below all came from one sample that was sequenced in a study of neoadjuvant nivolumab and ipilimumab in lung cancer. Clones were sequenced by immunoSEQ multiplex PCR, and TCRdb holds only the in-frame ones, with some missing. The sample holds under 15,000 clones; about two thirds are singletons and the top ten take roughly a quarter. Sequencing used peripheral blood, obtained after neoadjuvant nivolumab, alone or with ipilimumab, at or shortly before surgery. The source is an adult with non-small cell lung cancer.

The chain combines TRBV25-1 with TRBJ1-3, with unresolved D. This CDR3 is built from 15 residues. CDR1 MGHDK and CDR2 SYGVNS come from the germline V gene. V shed 3 bases and J shed 0 bases, with 9 bases lying between them. The CDR3 bases are TGTGCCAGCAGTGACGCTATCTACTCTGGAAACACCATATATTTT. It translates to CASSDAIYSGNTIYF.

This sequence joins TRBV18 and TRBJ2-7; D perhaps matches TRBD1 (5 bases). The V end was cut by 6 bases, the J end by 6 bases, with 12 bases between. Germline CDR1 reads KGHSH; CDR2 reads LQKENI. The CDR3 spans 12 residues. The CDR3 loop reads CASSPDSGEQYF. As DNA, the CDR3 is TGTGCCAGCTCCCCAGACAGTGGCGAGCAGTACTTC.

The CDR3 nucleotides are TGTGCCTGGAGCGGACAGGGGAACACCGGGGAGCTGTTTTTT. Encoded protein: CAWSGQGNTGELFF. This rearrangement joins TRBV30 to TRBJ2-2; 8 bases map to TRBD1. With V trimmed by 3 bases and J by 1 base, 1 base remained unmatched. Germline V CDR1 and CDR2: GTSNPN, SVGIG (reference sequence). This CDR3 is 14 amino acids long. Combining the CDR3 with reference TRBV30 and TRBJ2-2 gives the whole variable domain SQTIHQWPATLVQPVGSPLSLECTVEGTSNPNLYWYRQAAGRGLQLLFYSVGIGQISSEVPQNLSASRPQDRQFILSSKKLLLSDSGFYLCAWSGQGNTGELFFGEGSRLTVL.

The chain has TRBV5-6 and TRBJ2-4, with 9 bases matching TRBD1. V shed 4 bases and J 8 bases; nucleotides not matched to a gene: 7. Germline V gene sequence: CDR1 SGHDT, CDR2 YYEEEE. This CDR3 contains 14 residues. This chain's CDR3 is CASSLRDRVHIQYF. The CDR3 DNA reads TGTGCCAGCAGCCTACGGGACAGGGTCCACATTCAGTACTTC. Looking up the rest from reference TRBV5-6 and TRBJ2-4 gives the full variable domain: DAGVTQSPTHLIKTRGQQVTLRCSPKSGHDTVSWYQQALGQGPQFIFQYYEEEERQRGNFPDRFSGHQFPNYSSELNVNALLLGDSALYLCASSLRDRVHIQYFGAGTRLSVL.

The chain employs TRBV5-1 and TRBJ1-3; D is possibly TRBD1 (5 bases). In germline, CDR1 is SGHRS, CDR2 YFSETQ. V lost 7 bases and J lost 2, with 19 bases in between. The CDR3 has 16 residues. CDR3 sequence reads: CASAQGPDPTGNTIYF. The CDR3 DNA reads as TGCGCCAGCGCCCAGGGCCCGGATCCAACTGGAAACACCATATATTTT.

This sequence joins TRBV6-5 and TRBJ2-7; TRBD1 agrees at 9 bases. CDR3 length: 14 residues. Per the germline V gene, CDR1 is MNHEY and CDR2 is SVGAGI. V trimming: 5 bases; J trimming: 2 bases; junction bases outside the gene matches: 4. Written as DNA, the CDR3 is TGTGCCAGCAGTCAACGACAGGGGGCCTACGAGCAGTACTTC. Its protein is CASSQRQGAYEQYF.

The chain couples TRBV18 to TRBJ1-2; no definite D call. The V gene lost 3 bases and the J gene lost 9 bases, with 14 bases spanning the gap. This CDR3 has 13 amino acids. The germline V gene has CDR1 KGHSH and CDR2 LQKENI. CDR3 protein: CASSPDGDLSYTF. In nucleotides, the CDR3 is TGTGCCAGCTCACCCGACGGAGATTTAAGCTACACCTTC.